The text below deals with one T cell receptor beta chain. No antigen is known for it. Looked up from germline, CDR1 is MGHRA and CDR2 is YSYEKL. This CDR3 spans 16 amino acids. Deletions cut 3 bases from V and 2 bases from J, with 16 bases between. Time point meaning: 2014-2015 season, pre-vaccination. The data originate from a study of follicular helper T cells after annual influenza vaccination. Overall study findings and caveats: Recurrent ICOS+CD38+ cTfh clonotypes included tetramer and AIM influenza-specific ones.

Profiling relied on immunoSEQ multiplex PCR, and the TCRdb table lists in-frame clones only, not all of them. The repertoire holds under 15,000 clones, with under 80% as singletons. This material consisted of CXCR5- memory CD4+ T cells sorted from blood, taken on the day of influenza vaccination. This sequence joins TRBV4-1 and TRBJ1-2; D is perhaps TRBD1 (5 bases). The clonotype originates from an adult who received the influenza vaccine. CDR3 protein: CASSQTGTRGNYGYTF. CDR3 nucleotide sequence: TGCGCCAGCAGCCAGACCGGGACCCGAGGGAACTATGGCTACACCTTC.